The clone carrying this T cell receptor beta chain was seen just once. Its antigen is currently unknown. This record comes from a study of cytomegalovirus exposure and HLA in healthy donors. Study outcomes and limitations: At a 0.05 false discovery rate, a later analysis found 16,951 TCR beta sequences to be associated with HLA alleles. It was reported in a later analysis that an Asian-associated ancestry cluster showed fewer N-insertions than the roughly 710-donor mean. Accurate HLA-A and HLA-B prediction from TCR beta sequences was reported for most subjects. Sequencing likely generated an artifact that appeared as a cluster of highly shared sequence variants.

PCR used 60 Vbeta primers and 13 Jbeta primers. Clones were read by immunoSEQ multiplex PCR, and TCRdb kept only the in-frame ones, dropping some. The sample lists 74,000 or so clones; 60% to 85% were seen once. Per the germline V gene, CDR1 is SGHAT and CDR2 is FQNNGV. The V and J ends lost 6 bases and 4 bases respectively, with 15 bases between them. This CDR3 has 14 residues. The specimen sequenced was PBMCs. This chain connects TRBV11-2 to TRBJ1-2; D possibly corresponds to TRBD1 (6 bases). This TCR derives from a male donor in good health and CMV-seropositive. The DNA of the CDR3 is TGTGCCAGCAGACCGACGTTGGGGGCCTATGGCTACACCTTC. Amino acid sequence: CASRPTLGAYGYTF. The full variable domain, rest sourced from reference TRBV11-2 and TRBJ1-2, is EAGVAQSPRYKIIEKRQSVAFWCNPISGHATLYWYQQILGQGPKLLIQFQNNGVVDDSQLPKDRFSAERLKGVDSTLKIQPAKLEDSAVYLCASRPTLGAYGYTFGSGTRLTVV.